This TCR beta chain was captured by sequencing in a study of blood T cell repertoires in COVID-19. Study background: COVID-19 samples collected from the United States, Italy and Spain covered acute and convalescent phases.

In the original processing: Amplifying reference gene primers gave estimates of nucleated cell counts. Sequencing was performed with immunoSEQ multiplex PCR; in TCRdb, only in-frame clones are kept and a portion is missing. V, J and clone size were drawn from that table, and D and trimming were deduced from the DNA. The sample lists nearly 70,000 clones, approximately 90% occurring once. The CDR3 is 16 residues long. Germline V gene data show CDR1 as SGHTA and CDR2 as FQGNSA. V shed 4 bases, J shed 6 bases, and the junction held 12 bases outside the gene matches. The J gene is TRBJ2-1, the V gene TRBV7-2; the match to TRBD2 covers 7 bases. Sequencing was performed on peripheral blood. The sequence was obtained from a woman between 50 and 59 years old with COVID-19, enrolled during active disease. CDR3 amino acids: CASSSTGTTGLNEQFF. Written as DNA, the CDR3 is TGTGCCAGCAGCTCAACCGGGACTACCGGGCTCAATGAGCAGTTCTTC.